This TCR beta chain derives from a study of CD8 T cells in ankylosing spondylitis. This CDR3 is built from 16 residues. Trimming at V came to 4 bases and at J to 0 bases, leaving 6 bases not matched to a gene. The germline V gene encodes CDR1 SGHRS and CDR2 YFSETQ. This clonotype was observed a few times. Its antigen is undetermined. Whole-study results and caveats: Peripheral blood held disease-linked clones only at relatively low frequency, and these were CD8+. Significant enrichment of disease-linked clones was reported in matched ankylosing spondylitis synovial fluid. Roughly 8 highly homologous variants made up a TCR beta motif that seemed to typify ankylosing spondylitis blood.

Construction of TCR beta libraries was performed using quantitative 5'-RACE with molecular barcodes. From the 5' RACE reads, TCRdb called clonotypes with MiXCR, one entry per CDR3 protein. The sample has 150,000 to 200,000 distinct CDR3 sequences; around 10% are singletons. Sequenced input: blood, either unsorted or a sorted T cell fraction (not recorded which). This receptor was obtained from a male donor with ankylosing spondylitis or in good health (not recorded which). The chain joins TRBV5-1 to TRBJ2-3, with TRBD2 matching 9 bases. CDR3 amino acids: CASSPGLAPSTDTQYF. The CDR3 DNA reads as TGCGCCAGCAGCCCTGGACTAGCGCCTAGCACAGATACGCAGTATTTT.